This TCR beta chain was identified during a study of OX40 agonist ivuxolimab in advanced cancers. Looking at the study overall: Ivuxolimab is an agonistic anti-OX40 (CD134) antibody, and patients were treated with it. Patients treated during dose escalation were battling hepatocellular carcinoma, melanoma, renal cell or head and neck cancer. The mean age was about 57 years, ranging from 23 to 79, with about four fifths of participants male.

Germline V CDR1 and CDR2: SGDLS, YYNGEE. V was shortened by 0 bases and J by 2 bases, with 13 bases between the two germline ends. The CDR3 loop spans 16 amino acids. Data came from immunoSEQ multiplex PCR; TCRdb stores just in-frame clones and leaves some out. This sample has 45,000 to 55,000 clones, with 88% found just once. Systemic immunosuppression or autoimmune disease history was grounds to exclude patients. Sequencing used CD4+ or CD8+ T cells sorted from blood, obtained in a trial of the OX40 agonist ivuxolimab. The chain has TRBV9 and TRBJ2-3; D may match TRBD1 or TRBD2 (5 bases each). This sequence was found in an adult with an advanced solid tumor such as melanoma, head and neck, liver or kidney cancer. CDR3 nucleotide sequence: TGTGCCAGCAGCGTAGGAGGGGTGGGAGCCACAGATACGCAGTATTTT. Encoded protein: CASSVGGVGATDTQYF.